The rows below give T cell receptor beta chains drawn from one sample of a study of T-cell reconstitution after alpha-beta-depleted transplantation in children. Each CDR3 protein gets one entry after TCRdb re-called the PCR reads with MiXCR. The sample records 200,000 to 300,000 distinct CDR3 sequences, roughly 26% being singletons. Sequenced material: PBMCs, taken before TCRalphabeta/CD19-depleted stem cell transplant. Receptors were obtained from a girl aged 2 to 9 with Fanconi anemia, due to receive a stem cell transplant. Both conserved end residues are part of each CDR3. Fields, in order: D gene, J gene, clone size, V gene, CDR3 protein, CDR3 DNA. The D gene is left open where the match is weak. Size is omitted from some rows. Given values are once, few, many or a class for expanded clones.

-	TRBJ2-3	-	TRBV11-2	CASSRPIAVSETGPSTDTQYF	TGTGCCAGCAGCCGCCCGATAGCCGTAAGCGAAACAGGTCCTAGCACAGATACGCAGTATTTT
-	TRBJ2-1	many	TRBV20-1	CSASRSSDEQFF	TGCAGTGCTTCTAGGTCTAGCGATGAGCAGTTCTTC
TRBD1	TRBJ1-1	many	TRBV7-3	CASSLGQGTEAFF	TGTGCCAGCAGCTTAGGACAGGGGACTGAAGCTTTCTTT
-	TRBJ2-5	many	TRBV12-3/TRBV12-4	CASSWTLQETQYF	TGTGCCAGCAGCTGGACTCTCCAAGAGACCCAGTACTTC
-	TRBJ2-3	-	TRBV20-1	CSARDPTEGADTQYF	TGCAGTGCTAGAGATCCGACGGAGGGCGCAGATACGCAGTATTTT
-	TRBJ1-2	-	TRBV20-1	CSARKDPIVGYTF	TGCAGTGCTAGAAAGGACCCTATAGTTGGCTACACCTTC
-	TRBJ2-1	-	TRBV12-2	CASRLGSGEREMGDNEQFF	TGTGCAAGTCGCTTAGGATCCGGGGAGAGGGAGATGGGCGACAATGAGCAGTTCTTC
TRBD2	TRBJ2-5	-	TRBV28	CASSLVVPSGGPEETQYF	TGTGCCAGCAGTTTAGTCGTCCCTAGCGGGGGGCCCGAAGAGACCCAGTACTTC
TRBD1	TRBJ2-7	many	TRBV12-3/TRBV12-4	CASRARDSFSYEQYF	TGTGCCAGCAGGGCCCGGGACAGCTTCTCTTACGAGCAGTACTTC
TRBD2	TRBJ2-3	-	TRBV29-1	CSVVAGGGTDTQYF	TGCAGCGTAGTAGCGGGAGGGGGAACAGATACGCAGTATTTT
-	TRBJ2-3	many	TRBV20-1	CSACWGTDTQYF	TGCAGTGCTTGTTGGGGAACAGATACGCAGTATTTT
-	TRBJ2-1	-	TRBV18	CASSPSRTSSNEQFF	TGTGCCAGCTCACCTTCCCGGACATCCTCCAATGAGCAGTTCTTC
-	TRBJ2-1	-	TRBV6-1	CASSDRVGEQFF	TGTGCCAGCAGTGACAGGGTAGGTGAGCAGTTCTTC
-	TRBJ1-2	few	TRBV7-2	CASSSRDKNNYGYTF	TGTGCCAGCAGCTCCCGGGACAAAAATAACTATGGCTACACCTTC
-	TRBJ1-3	-	TRBV20-1	CSAREWGGNTIYF	TGCAGTGCTAGAGAATGGGGCGGAAACACCATATATTTT